Following are 11 T cell receptor beta chains from one sample sequenced in a study of blood T cell repertoires in COVID-19. The repertoire was sequenced with immunoSEQ multiplex PCR; TCRdb's copy has only in-frame clones and lacks some. Found here are 31,000 or so clones, nearly 90% of them singletons; the top ten hold roughly 1.5%. Sequencing input: peripheral blood. These receptors were obtained from a man aged 60-69 years with active COVID-19.

The chain couples TRBV2 to TRBJ2-7; D gene ambiguous. V lost 7 bases to trimming and J lost 3 bases, with 19 bases between them. The germline CDR1 and CDR2 sequences are SNHLY and FYNNEI. This CDR3 has 15 residues. CDR3 nucleotides: TGTGCCAGCACCGACGGCCTAGGAAATTTCTACGAGCAGTACTTC. Its translation is CASTDGLGNFYEQYF.

This chain links TRBV5-1 with TRBJ1-2; 7 nucleotides match TRBD1. Germline loops: CDR1 SGHRS, CDR2 YFSETQ. Losses at the gene ends were 2 bases for V and 6 bases for J; bases not matched to a gene: 4. This CDR3 spans 13 amino acids. This CDR3 is CASSFRGGDGYTF. The CDR3 DNA sequence: TGCGCCAGCAGCTTTCGAGGGGGCGATGGCTACACCTTC.

The rearrangement joins TRBV14 to TRBJ2-7; 14 bases are a match to TRBD2. This CDR3 contains 16 residues. Germline CDR1 reads SGHDN; CDR2 reads FVKESK. J was trimmed by 3 bases and V by 4 bases; bases with no gene match: 5. CDR3 sequence (DNA): TGTGCCAGCAGCCCCCGGACTAGCGGGGGGTTCTACGAGCAGTACTTC. Protein sequence: CASSPRTSGGFYEQYF.

The chain employs TRBV18 and TRBJ2-7; D is undetermined. V lost 0 bases and J lost 4, with 7 bases in between. Germline V lookup: CDR1 KGHSH, CDR2 LQKENI. The CDR3 is 13 amino acids. The CDR3 coding sequence is TGTGCCAGCTCACCACCGTCAGGTTACGAGCAGTACTTC. This sequence encodes CASSPPSGYEQYF.

The genes are TRBV19 and TRBJ1-1, with D uncertain. Trimming pared 1 base from V and 3 bases from J, leaving 6 bases between. CDR1 and CDR2 (germline): LNHDA, SQIVND (reference sequence). The CDR3 runs to 13 residues. CDR3 residues: CASSIGVDTEAFF. In DNA, the CDR3 is TGTGCCAGTAGTATAGGTGTCGACACTGAAGCTTTCTTT. The full variable domain, in which reference TRBV19 and TRBJ1-1 provide the parts outside the CDR3, is DGGITQSPKYLFRKEGQNVTLSCEQNLNHDAMYWYRQDPGQGLRLIYYSQIVNDFQKGDIAEGYSVSREKKESFPLTVTSAQKNPTAFYLCASSIGVDTEAFFGQGTRLTVV.

V usage is TRBV2 and J usage is TRBJ1-2, with a tentative D call TRBD1 (6 bases). The germline V and J ends were trimmed by 2 bases and 2 bases, with 15 bases remaining between them. Per the germline V gene, CDR1 is SNHLY and CDR2 is FYNNEI. The CDR3 runs to 16 residues. CDR3 nucleotides: TGTGCCAGCAGTGAAAGGGGGGGCCGTCGAAACTATGGCTACACCTTC. It is translated as CASSERGGRRNYGYTF.

This rearrangement joins TRBV4-3 to TRBJ2-7, with 10 bases aligning to TRBD1. The CDR3 is made up of 16 amino acids. After removal of 3 bases from V and 4 bases from J, the junction contained 9 bases not matched to a gene. CDR1 and CDR2 (germline): LGHNA, YSLEER. The CDR3 loop reads CASSHSPGQGQYEQYF. In DNA form, the CDR3 reads TGCGCCAGCAGCCATTCGCCGGGACAGGGGCAATACGAGCAGTACTTC.

The gene calls are TRBV6-5 and TRBJ2-1; 12 bases map to TRBD2. Germline loops: CDR1 MNHEY, CDR2 SVGAGI. J lost 9 bases, V lost 6 bases, and 9 bases had no gene match. The CDR3 is made up of 15 amino acids. The CDR3 nucleotides are TGTGCCAGCAGACTAGCGGGGGGCCCAAGGGGTGAGCAGTTCTTC. Protein: CASRLAGGPRGEQFF.

The chain links TRBV11-3 to TRBJ2-1; 9 positions match TRBD2. Germline CDR1 SGHNT, CDR2 YENEEA. Losses at the gene ends were 3 bases for V and 2 bases for J; bases not matched to a gene: 2. The CDR3 has 15 amino acids. CDR3 loop: CASSFSGGTYNEQFF. The CDR3 DNA sequence: TGTGCCAGCAGCTTTAGCGGGGGAACCTACAATGAGCAGTTCTTC.

In this sample, this clone turned up once. Within the sample, other DNA sequences also encode this same CDR3. V and J are TRBV7-2 and TRBJ2-2; 10 bases match TRBD1. CDR3 length equals 15 residues. The germline V gene encodes CDR1 SGHTA and CDR2 FQGNSA. The trim removed 2 bases at V and 6 bases at J, leaving 3 bases unmatched. CDR3 nucleotides: TGTGCCAGCAGCTTAAGGGGACAGGGGTCCGGGGAGCTGTTTTTT. Translation gives CASSLRGQGSGELFF. Full variable domain (rest looked up from reference TRBV7-2 and TRBJ2-2): GAGVSQSPSNKVTEKGKDVELRCDPISGHTALYWYRQSLGQGLEFLIYFQGNSAPDKSGLPSDRFSAERTGGSVSTLTIQRTQQEDSAVYLCASSLRGQGSGELFFGEGSRLTVL.

This chain connects TRBV7-2 to TRBJ2-5; 7 bases fit TRBD2. V shed 0 bases, J shed 5 bases, and the junction held 6 bases outside the gene matches. CDR1 and CDR2 (germline): SGHTA, FQGNSA. This CDR3 is 15 amino acids long. This CDR3 is CASSLAGGDGETQYF. The DNA of the CDR3 is TGTGCCAGCAGCTTAGCGGGGGGGGACGGGGAGACCCAGTACTTC.